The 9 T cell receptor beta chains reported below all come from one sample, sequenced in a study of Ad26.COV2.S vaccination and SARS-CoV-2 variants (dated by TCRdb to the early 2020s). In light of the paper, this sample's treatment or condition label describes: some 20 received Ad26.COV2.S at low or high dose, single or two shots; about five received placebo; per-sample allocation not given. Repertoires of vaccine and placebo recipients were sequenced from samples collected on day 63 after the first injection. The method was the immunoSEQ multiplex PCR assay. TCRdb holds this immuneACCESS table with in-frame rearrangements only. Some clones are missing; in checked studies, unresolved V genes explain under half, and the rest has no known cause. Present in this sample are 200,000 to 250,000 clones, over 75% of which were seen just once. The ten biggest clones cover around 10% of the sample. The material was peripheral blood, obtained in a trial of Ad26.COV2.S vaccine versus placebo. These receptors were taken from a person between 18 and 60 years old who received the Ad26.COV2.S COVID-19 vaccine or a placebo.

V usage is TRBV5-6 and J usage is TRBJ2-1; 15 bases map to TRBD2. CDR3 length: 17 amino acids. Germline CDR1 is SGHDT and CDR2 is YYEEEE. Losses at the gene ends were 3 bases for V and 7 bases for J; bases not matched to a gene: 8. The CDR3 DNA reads TGTGCCAGCAGCTCCGGGACTAGCGGGGGGCCGAGGAATGAGCAGTTCTTC. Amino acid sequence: CASSSGTSGGPRNEQFF.

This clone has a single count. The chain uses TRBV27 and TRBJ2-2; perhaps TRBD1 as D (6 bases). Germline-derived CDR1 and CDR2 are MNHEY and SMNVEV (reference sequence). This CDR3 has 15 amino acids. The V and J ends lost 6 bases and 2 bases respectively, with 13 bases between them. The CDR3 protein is CASRPGQINTGELFF. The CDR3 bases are TGTGCCAGCAGGCCCGGACAGATTAACACCGGGGAGCTGTTTTTT.

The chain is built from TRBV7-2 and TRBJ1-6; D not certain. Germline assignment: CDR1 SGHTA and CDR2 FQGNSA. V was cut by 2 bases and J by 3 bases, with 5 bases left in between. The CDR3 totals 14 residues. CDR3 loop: CASSLHDYNSPLHF. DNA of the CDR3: TGTGCCAGCAGCTTACACGACTATAATTCACCCCTCCACTTT.

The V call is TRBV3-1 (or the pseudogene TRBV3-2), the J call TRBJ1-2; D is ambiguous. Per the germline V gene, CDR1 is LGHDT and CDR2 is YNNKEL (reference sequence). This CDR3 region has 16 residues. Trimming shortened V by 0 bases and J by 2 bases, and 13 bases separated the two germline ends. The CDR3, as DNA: TGTGCCAGCAGCCAAGATCTTCCGGGCCCGAACTATGGCTACACCTTC. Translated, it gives CASSQDLPGPNYGYTF.

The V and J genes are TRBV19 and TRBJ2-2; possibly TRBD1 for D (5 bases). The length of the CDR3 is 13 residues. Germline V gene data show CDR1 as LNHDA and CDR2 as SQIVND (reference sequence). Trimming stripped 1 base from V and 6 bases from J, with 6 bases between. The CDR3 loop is CASSIGGAGELFF. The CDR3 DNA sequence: TGTGCCAGTAGTATAGGGGGCGCCGGGGAGCTGTTTTTT.

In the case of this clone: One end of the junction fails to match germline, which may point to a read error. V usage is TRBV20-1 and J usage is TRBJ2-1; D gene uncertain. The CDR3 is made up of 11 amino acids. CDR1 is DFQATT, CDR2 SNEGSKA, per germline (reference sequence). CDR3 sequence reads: CSARDRLSPVF. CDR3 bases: TGCAGTGCTAGAGATCGACTGTCCCCTGTCTTC.

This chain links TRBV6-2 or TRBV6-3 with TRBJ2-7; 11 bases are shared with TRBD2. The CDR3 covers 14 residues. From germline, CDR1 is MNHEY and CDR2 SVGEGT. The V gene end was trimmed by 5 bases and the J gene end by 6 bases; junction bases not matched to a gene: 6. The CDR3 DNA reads TGTGCCAGCAGTGCCAAGGGACTAGCGGCCGAGCAGTACTTC. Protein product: CASSAKGLAAEQYF.

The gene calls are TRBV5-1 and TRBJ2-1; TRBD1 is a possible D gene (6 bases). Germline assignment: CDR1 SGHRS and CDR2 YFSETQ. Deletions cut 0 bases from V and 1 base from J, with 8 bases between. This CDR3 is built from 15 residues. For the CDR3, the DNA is TGCGCCAGCAGCTTGGGACAGGAATCCTACAATGAGCAGTTCTTC. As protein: CASSLGQESYNEQFF.

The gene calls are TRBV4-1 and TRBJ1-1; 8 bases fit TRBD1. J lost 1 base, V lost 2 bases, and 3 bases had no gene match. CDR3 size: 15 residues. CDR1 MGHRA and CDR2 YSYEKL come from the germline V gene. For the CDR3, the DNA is TGCGCCAGCAGCCAATCCGGGACAGGGAACACTGAAGCTTTCTTT. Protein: CASSQSGTGNTEAFF.